Listed here are 32 T cell receptor beta chains from one sample, sequenced in a study of technical replicates of blood from a handful of donors. The assay was immunoSEQ multiplex PCR, and TCRdb's table has in-frame clones only and misses some. The repertoire has tens of thousands of clones, roughly 92% of them found once; the top ten carry approximately 0.4%. Sequenced input: T cells isolated from PBMCs. These receptors were obtained from a human donor in good health.

Here the CDR3 reads CASSQDRASGNTIYF. The CDR3 DNA reads TGTGCCAGCTCTCAGGACAGGGCTTCTGGAAACACCATATATTTT. This chain links TRBV18 with TRBJ1-3, with 8 bases lining up with TRBD1. The CDR3 has 15 amino acids. Trimming removed 6 bases from V and 1 base from J; junction bases left unmatched: 5. Germline CDR1 and CDR2: KGHSH and LQKENI. Supplemented by reference TRBV18 and TRBJ1-3, the full variable domain reads NAGVMQNPRHLVRRRGQEARLRCSPMKGHSHVYWYRQLPEEGLKFMVYLQKENIIDESGMPKERFSAEFPKEGPSILRIQQVVRGDSAAYFCASSQDRASGNTIYFGEGSWLTVV.

V is TRBV19 and J is TRBJ2-5; 12 bases agree with TRBD1. The germline gives CDR1 LNHDA, CDR2 SQIVND (reference sequence). The CDR3 contains 16 residues. The trim removed 2 bases at V and 5 bases at J, leaving 6 bases unmatched. CDR3 sequence: CASSIPGQGAGETQYF. DNA of the CDR3: TGTGCCAGTAGTATACCGGGACAGGGGGCTGGGGAGACCCAGTACTTC.

The chain is built from TRBV7-9 and TRBJ1-4; the match to TRBD1 covers 9 bases. The V gene end was trimmed by 7 bases and the J gene end by 8 bases; junction bases not matched to a gene: 5. CDR1 is SEHNR, CDR2 FQNEAQ, per germline (reference sequence). The CDR3 runs 13 residues. CDR3 region: CASTTTGGEKLFF. Here the CDR3 DNA reads TGTGCCAGCACAACGACAGGGGGAGAAAAACTGTTTTTT.

The rearrangement joins TRBV7-7 to TRBJ1-2; D is possibly TRBD1 (5 bases). Germline lookup yields CDR1 SSHAT and CDR2 FNYEAQ (reference sequence). The CDR3 spans 13 residues. V was clipped by 4 bases and J by 10 bases, with 16 bases between them. The CDR3 sequence: CASSYWGGKDYTF. CDR3 bases: TGTGCCAGCAGCTACTGGGGGGGAAAGGACTACACCTTC.

In its sample, this clone was seen once. V usage is TRBV6-1 and J usage is TRBJ2-7; the D is unclear. This CDR3 contains 12 residues. V lost 0 bases, J lost 5 bases, and 5 bases lay in between. The germline V gene has CDR1 MNHNS and CDR2 SASEGT. The CDR3 DNA sequence: TGTGCCAGCAGTGAAGCCCATCACGAGCAGTACTTC. Encoded protein: CASSEAHHEQYF.

J is TRBJ1-5 and V is TRBV19, with TRBD1 matching over 8 bases. From germline, CDR1 is LNHDA and CDR2 SQIVND (reference sequence). The CDR3 has 15 residues. The V and J ends lost 5 bases and 4 bases, in that order; junction bases with no gene match: 7. The CDR3 DNA reads as TGTGCCAGTAGTGTGACAGGGGCCGAAAATCAGCCCCAGCATTTT. Protein: CASSVTGAENQPQHF.

The DNA for the CDR3 is TGTGCCAGCAGTTTACAGGCGAGCTCCTACAATGAGCAGTTCTTC. Amino acid sequence: CASSLQASSYNEQFF. J is TRBJ2-1 and V is TRBV11-3; a weak D match, TRBD1 (5 bases). Germline values: CDR1 SGHNT, CDR2 YENEEA. The CDR3 spans 15 residues. The V gene lost 6 bases and the J gene lost 0 bases, with 12 bases spanning the gap.

The chain carries TRBV6-5 and TRBJ1-4; D remains ambiguous. Between the trimmed V and J ends, which lost 8 bases and 8 bases, there was a span of 18 bases. Germline assignment: CDR1 MNHEY and CDR2 SVGAGI. CDR3 length equals 14 residues. The CDR3 coding sequence is TGTGCCAGCGGTCAAGGTCCTCGGAGCGAAAAACTGTTTTTT. Translated: CASGQGPRSEKLFF.

This clone showed up just a few times. The V gene is TRBV14, the J gene TRBJ2-7, with D possibly matching TRBD2 (6 bases). Between the trimmed V and J ends, which lost 0 bases and 3 bases, there was a span of 9 bases. Looked up from germline, CDR1 is SGHDN and CDR2 is FVKESK. The CDR3 runs to 14 residues. CDR3 sequence (DNA): TGTGCCAGCAGCCAAGATCTCGGGGGCTACGAGCAGTACTTC. Translated: CASSQDLGGYEQYF.

V and J are TRBV19 and TRBJ1-3; D possibly corresponds to TRBD1 (6 bases). Deletions cut 5 bases from V and 3 bases from J, with 17 bases between. The CDR3 length is 16 residues. The germline CDR1 and CDR2 sequences are LNHDA and SQIVND (reference sequence). CDR3 DNA sequence: TGTGCCAGTAGTTCCTACTCCAGGGGAGTTGGAAACACCATATATTTT. Amino acid sequence: CASSSYSRGVGNTIYF. The variable domain in full, with the rest retrieved from reference TRBV19 and TRBJ1-3, is DGGITQSPKYLFRKEGQNVTLSCEQNLNHDAMYWYRQDPGQGLRLIYYSQIVNDFQKGDIAEGYSVSREKKESFPLTVTSAQKNPTAFYLCASSSYSRGVGNTIYFGEGSWLTVV.

The chain is built from TRBV7-3 and TRBJ1-5; 8 bases match TRBD1. The CDR3 totals 15 residues. V dropped 5 bases and J dropped 6; count of bases not matched to a gene: 9. Germline loops: CDR1 SGHTA, CDR2 FQGTGA. Here the CDR3 DNA reads TGTGCCAGCAGCCCCACGGGACAGGTCCCTCAGCCCCAGCATTTT. Protein product: CASSPTGQVPQPQHF.

In this sample, this clone turned up a few times. The chain couples TRBV5-1 to TRBJ2-7, with 9 bases fitting TRBD1. Germline V gene sequence: CDR1 SGHRS, CDR2 YFSETQ. V trimming: 4 bases; J trimming: 3 bases; junction bases outside the gene matches: 5. The CDR3 length is 14 residues. CDR3 nucleotides: TGCGCCAGCAGCCGGGACAGGGCCGTCTACGAGCAGTACTTC. This codes for CASSRDRAVYEQYF.

The rearrangement uses TRBV5-6 and TRBJ1-4; 9 nucleotides line up with TRBD1. The CDR3 loop spans 16 amino acids. Germline CDR1 reads SGHDT; CDR2 reads YYEEEE. The junction had 4 bases not matched to a gene; V was cut back by 4 bases and J by 0 bases. DNA of the CDR3: TGTGCCAGCAGCCCTGACAGGGGGTCAACTAATGAAAAACTGTTTTTT. Translated, it gives CASSPDRGSTNEKLFF.

The chain joins TRBV6-5 to TRBJ1-2; 9 nucleotides agree with TRBD1. The CDR3 runs to 12 residues. J was trimmed by 6 bases and V by 5 bases; bases with no gene match: 1. Germline V gives CDR1 MNHEY, CDR2 SVGAGI. CDR3 region: CASSRTGDGYTF. The CDR3 DNA reads TGTGCCAGCAGTCGGACAGGGGATGGCTACACCTTC.

The chain employs TRBV2 and TRBJ2-1, with TRBD2 matching over 10 bases. Germline CDR1 and CDR2: SNHLY and FYNNEI. V lost 8 bases, J lost 8 bases, and 3 bases stayed unmatched. This CDR3 region has 12 residues. CDR3 nucleotide sequence: TGTGCCAGCGGGAGCGGGAGGGATGAGCAGTTCTTC. Translated, it gives CASGSGRDEQFF.

The chain carries TRBV7-9 and TRBJ1-2; D is ambiguous. V gave up 3 bases and J gave up 4 bases, with 12 bases separating them. The CDR3 is made up of 14 amino acids. Germline V gene data show CDR1 as SEHNR and CDR2 as FQNEAQ (reference sequence). Here the CDR3 reads CASSFDTAFYGYTF. CDR3 nucleotides: TGTGCCAGCAGCTTTGACACGGCCTTCTATGGCTACACCTTC.

The V call is TRBV25-1, the J call TRBJ1-2, with 7 bases aligning to TRBD1. Trimming took 3 bases from V and 4 from J; bases not matched to a gene: 5. This CDR3 is 14 amino acids long. Germline CDR1 is MGHDK and CDR2 is SYGVNS. The CDR3 DNA follows: TGTGCCAGCAGTGATCAGACAGGGTTCTATGGCTACACCTTC. Amino acids: CASSDQTGFYGYTF.

The gene calls are TRBV27 and TRBJ2-6, with D maybe TRBD2 (6 bases). This CDR3 contains 17 residues. Looked up from germline, CDR1 is MNHEY and CDR2 is SMNVEV (reference sequence). V was pared by 7 bases and J by 1 base, with 17 bases between. CDR3 sequence (DNA): TGTGCCAGCAAAATATGGCGGGGACTTTCTGGGGCCAACGTCCTGACTTTC. This gives the protein CASKIWRGLSGANVLTF.

CDR3 in DNA: TGTGCCAGCAGCTTAGGGGGACAGGGGAACACTGAAGCTTTCTTT. Residues: CASSLGGQGNTEAFF. V and J are TRBV13 and TRBJ1-1; 9 nucleotides line up with TRBD1. This CDR3 is built from 15 residues. V trimming: 0 bases; J trimming: 1 base; junction bases outside the gene matches: 0. Looked up from germline, CDR1 is PRHDT and CDR2 is FYEKMQ (reference sequence).

This clone was picked up a small number of times. The V call is TRBV4-1, the J call TRBJ1-1; no firm D call. Germline lookup yields CDR1 MGHRA and CDR2 YSYEKL. CDR3 length: 14 residues. Trimming removed 4 bases from V and 8 bases from J, with 17 bases in between. In nucleotides, the CDR3 is TGCGCCAGCAGCCCTAGTTGGAAGGATAGCGAAGCTTTCTTT. Translating it yields CASSPSWKDSEAFF.

The chain carries TRBV10-3 and TRBJ2-7; TRBD1 matches 10 bases. The V gene's germline CDR1 is ENHRY and CDR2 SYGVKD. Trimming at V came to 10 bases and at J to 4 bases, leaving 7 bases not matched to a gene. The CDR3 covers 13 residues. CDR3 region: CASRDRGRYEQYF. DNA of the CDR3: TGTGCCAGCCGGGACAGGGGTAGGTACGAGCAGTACTTC.

This chain connects TRBV10-3 to TRBJ1-2; a possible D gene is TRBD1 (6 bases). Between the trimmed V and J ends, which lost 10 bases and 3 bases, there was a span of 18 bases. CDR3 length: 14 residues. Germline CDR1 is ENHRY and CDR2 is SYGVKD. The CDR3: CATLSKGDDYGYTF. The CDR3, as DNA: TGTGCCACCCTGAGTAAGGGGGACGACTATGGCTACACCTTC.

This sequence joins TRBV7-3 and TRBJ2-1, with D possibly being TRBD2 (5 bases). With 1 base removed from V and 7 bases from J, the gap between germline ends came to 17 bases. Germline V CDR1 and CDR2: SGHTA, FQGTGA. The CDR3 loop spans 16 amino acids. This CDR3 reads CASSLMSTGLKNEQFF. The CDR3, as DNA: TGTGCCAGCAGCTTAATGAGTACCGGACTGAAAAATGAGCAGTTCTTC.

The chain has TRBV19 and TRBJ1-3; possible D gene TRBD1, 5 bases. V was clipped by 4 bases and J by 0 bases, with 7 bases between them. The CDR3 is 14 amino acids. CDR1 is LNHDA and CDR2 is SQIVND in the germline V gene (reference sequence). The CDR3 loop is CASSSGASGNTIYF. The CDR3, as DNA: TGTGCCAGTAGTAGCGGGGCCTCTGGAAACACCATATATTTT.

The chain couples TRBV6-4 to TRBJ2-1, with 8 bases lining up with TRBD2. The CDR3 is made up of 15 amino acids. Losses at the gene ends were 6 bases for V and 1 base for J; bases not matched to a gene: 5. The germline V gene encodes CDR1 MRHNA and CDR2 SNTAGT. Here the CDR3 DNA reads TGTGCCAGCAGCTCTACTAGCGGTTCCTACAATGAGCAGTTCTTC. Translated: CASSSTSGSYNEQFF.

CDR3 loop: CATSEGAGISYEQYF. In DNA form, the CDR3 reads TGTGCCACCAGCGAAGGAGCGGGGATCTCCTACGAGCAGTACTTC. V usage is TRBV15 and J usage is TRBJ2-7; 7 nucleotides line up with TRBD2. In germline, CDR1 is LNHNV, CDR2 YYDKDF (reference sequence). The V segment lost 5 bases and the J segment 0 bases; nucleotides outside the gene matches: 7. This CDR3 is built from 15 residues. The variable domain in full, completed from reference TRBV15 and TRBJ2-7, reads DAMVIQNPRYQVTQFGKPVTLSCSQTLNHNVMYWYQQKSSQAPKLLFHYYDKDFNNEADTPDNFQSRRPNTSFCFLDIRSPGLGDTAMYLCATSEGAGISYEQYFGPGTRLTVT.

The chain couples TRBV5-1 to TRBJ2-3; D may be TRBD1 (6 bases). This CDR3 is built from 15 residues. Trimming cost V 0 bases and J 2 bases, with 10 bases left between them. The germline gives CDR1 SGHRS, CDR2 YFSETQ. CDR3 DNA sequence: TGCGCCAGCAGCTTGGGAAGGGGACACACAGATACGCAGTATTTT. Translating gives CASSLGRGHTDTQYF.

The V and J genes are TRBV2 and TRBJ2-5, with 7 bases fitting TRBD1. With 5 bases clipped from V and 1 base from J, the junction kept 4 bases outside the gene matches. This CDR3 comprises 14 residues. Germline CDR1 reads SNHLY; CDR2 reads FYNNEI. The DNA for the CDR3 is TGTGCCAGCAGTTTTACAGGGGCCCAAGAGACCCAGTACTTC. Amino acid sequence: CASSFTGAQETQYF.

This rearrangement joins TRBV6-5 to TRBJ1-2; D gene ambiguous. Per the germline V gene, CDR1 is MNHEY and CDR2 is SVGAGI. V shed 2 bases and J shed 5 bases, with 12 bases lying between them. The CDR3 covers 14 residues. The CDR3 sequence: CASSYREDLYGYTF. The CDR3 DNA is TGTGCCAGCAGTTACCGGGAAGACTTGTATGGCTACACCTTC.

The gene calls are TRBV10-3 and TRBJ1-1, with D possibly being TRBD1 (6 bases). Looked up from germline, CDR1 is ENHRY and CDR2 is SYGVKD. CDR3 length: 13 residues. The V end lost 5 bases, the J end lost 3 bases, and 10 bases lay between the germline ends. CDR3 in DNA: TGTGCCATCAGTAAGGACAGCTACACTGAAGCTTTCTTT. Translation: CAISKDSYTEAFF.

This clone was counted a single time. The chain uses TRBV11-1 and TRBJ2-1; 8 nucleotides align to TRBD2. The V and J ends lost 1 base and 4 bases, in that order; junction bases with no gene match: 3. Germline V CDR1 and CDR2: SGHAT, FQDESV (reference sequence). The CDR3 totals 15 residues. The DNA for the CDR3 is TGTGCCAGCAGCTTAGAAGCGGGGGTGTACAATGAGCAGTTCTTC. Amino acids: CASSLEAGVYNEQFF.

The chain recombines TRBV5-6 with TRBJ2-5, with 14 bases identical to TRBD2. The CDR3 is made up of 17 amino acids. From germline, CDR1 is SGHDT and CDR2 YYEEEE. V trimming: 0 bases; J trimming: 5 bases; junction bases outside the gene matches: 6. The CDR3 loop reads CASSLAGLAGAGETQYF. CDR3 DNA sequence: TGTGCCAGCAGCTTGGCGGGACTAGCGGGAGCTGGTGAGACCCAGTACTTC.